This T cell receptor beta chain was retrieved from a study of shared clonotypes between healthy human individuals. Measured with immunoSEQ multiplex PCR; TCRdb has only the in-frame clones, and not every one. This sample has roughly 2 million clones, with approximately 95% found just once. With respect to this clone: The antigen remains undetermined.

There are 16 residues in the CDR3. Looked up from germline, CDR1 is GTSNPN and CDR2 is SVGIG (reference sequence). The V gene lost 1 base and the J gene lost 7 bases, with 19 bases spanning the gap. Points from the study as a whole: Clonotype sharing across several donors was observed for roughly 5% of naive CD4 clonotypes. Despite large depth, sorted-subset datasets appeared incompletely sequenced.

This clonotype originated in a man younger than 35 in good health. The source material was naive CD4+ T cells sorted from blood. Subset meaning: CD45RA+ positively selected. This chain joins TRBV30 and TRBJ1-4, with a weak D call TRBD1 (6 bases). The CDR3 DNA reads TGTGCCTGGAGTGACCCCCGGGGGCCCTGGGGTGAAAAACTGTTTTTT. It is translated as CAWSDPRGPWGEKLFF.